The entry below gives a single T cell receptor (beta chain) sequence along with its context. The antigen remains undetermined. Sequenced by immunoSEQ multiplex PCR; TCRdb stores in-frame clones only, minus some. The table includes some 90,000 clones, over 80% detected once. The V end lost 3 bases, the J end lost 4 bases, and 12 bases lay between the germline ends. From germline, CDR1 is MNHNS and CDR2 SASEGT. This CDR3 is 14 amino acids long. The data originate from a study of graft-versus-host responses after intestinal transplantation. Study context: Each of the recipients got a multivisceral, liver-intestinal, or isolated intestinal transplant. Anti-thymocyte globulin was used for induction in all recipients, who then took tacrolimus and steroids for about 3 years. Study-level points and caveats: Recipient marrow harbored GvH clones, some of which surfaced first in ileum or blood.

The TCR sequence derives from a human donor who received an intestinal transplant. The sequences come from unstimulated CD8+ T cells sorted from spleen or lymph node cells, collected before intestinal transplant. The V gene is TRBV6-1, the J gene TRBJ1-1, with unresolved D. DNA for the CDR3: TGTGCCAGCAGTGACTATCGTGTGGGCACTGAAGCTTTCTTT. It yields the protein CASSDYRVGTEAFF.